What follows are 24 T cell receptor beta chains derived from one specimen sequenced in a study of blood T cells in healthy people across ages. A second PCR of about 6 to 12 cycles used a sample-barcoded 5' primer and a J-beta primer mix. MiXCR was run by TCRdb on the 5' RACE reads, yielding one entry per CDR3 protein. The sample yields about 1,500,000 distinct CDR3 sequences, approximately 28% seen once. The sample consisted of blood. These receptors were collected from a woman aged 25 to 45 in good health.

This chain uses TRBV27 with TRBJ2-5; D is perhaps TRBD1 (5 bases). The DNA end is more similar to TRBJ2-7, so the J call may be wrong. Germline V gene sequence: CDR1 MNHEY, CDR2 SMNVEV (reference sequence). The CDR3 totals 13 residues. CDR3 in DNA: TGTGCCAGCAGTTCCGTAGGGGTATACGAGCAGTACTTC. It translates to CASSSVGVYEQYF.

The J gene is TRBJ1-5, the V gene TRBV18; 8 bases are shared with TRBD1. The CDR3 extends over 16 amino acids. Germline-derived CDR1 and CDR2 are KGHSH and LQKENI. Losses at the gene ends were 3 bases for V and 2 bases for J; bases not matched to a gene: 6. This CDR3 is CASSPDRVNRNQPQHF. As DNA, the CDR3 is TGTGCCAGCTCACCGGACAGGGTTAATCGCAATCAGCCCCAGCATTTT.

This clonotype was found a few times. The chain carries TRBV6-6 and TRBJ2-1; 8 bases agree with TRBD2. Trimming took 6 bases from V and 6 from J; bases not matched to a gene: 10. CDR1 is MNHNY and CDR2 is SVGAGI in the germline V gene (reference sequence). The CDR3 covers 15 residues. CDR3 sequence reads: CASRRGTAGGNEQFF. For the CDR3, the DNA is TGTGCCAGCAGGCGCGGGACGGCGGGGGGCAATGAGCAGTTCTTC.

Notes on this clonotype: A much larger clone sits a single nucleotide away, making a read error possible. The chain uses TRBV28 and TRBJ1-5; 7 bases line up with TRBD1. This CDR3 region has 13 residues. Per the germline V gene, CDR1 is MDHEN and CDR2 is SYDVKM. CDR3 loop: CAIRDSYNQSQHF. The CDR3, as DNA: TGTGCCATCAGGGACAGTTACAATCAGTCCCAGCATTTT.

Written as DNA, the CDR3 is TGCGCCAGCAGCCACTCCGGACAGGGGAGGGGAGAGACCCAGTACTTC. Amino acid sequence: CASSHSGQGRGETQYF. The chain uses TRBV5-1 and TRBJ2-5, with TRBD1 matching over 9 bases. CDR1 SGHRS and CDR2 YFSETQ come from the germline V gene. Trimming cost V 4 bases and J 4 bases; bases outside gene matches: 11. The CDR3 is made up of 16 amino acids.

This sequence joins TRBV29-1 and TRBJ2-2; D remains unclear. V lost 6 bases and J 3 bases, leaving 8 bases between the germline ends. The CDR3 runs to 12 residues. CDR1 is SQVTM, CDR2 ANQGSEA, per germline. The CDR3 here is CSVVIHTGELFF. For the CDR3, the DNA is TGCAGCGTAGTTATTCACACCGGGGAGCTGTTTTTT.

This clonotype was seen more than once but under ten times. The chain joins TRBV7-9 to TRBJ1-2; TRBD1 matches 7 bases. Germline V lookup: CDR1 SEHNR, CDR2 FQNEAQ (reference sequence). V lost 4 bases to trimming and J lost 7 bases; unmatched junction nucleotides: 6. This CDR3 region has 13 residues. The CDR3 DNA sequence: TGTGCCAGCAGCTCCGGACAGGAGAGTGGCTACACCTTC. This codes for CASSSGQESGYTF.

The chain joins TRBV20-1 to TRBJ1-1, with TRBD1 matching over 8 bases. CDR1 is DFQATT and CDR2 is SNEGSKA in the germline V gene (reference sequence). The V and J ends lost 5 bases and 7 bases, in that order; junction bases with no gene match: 15. The CDR3 totals 15 residues. CDR3 in amino acids: CSAPTNLDRDGEAFF. The CDR3 nucleotides are TGCAGTGCTCCCACGAACTTGGACAGGGATGGTGAAGCTTTCTTT.

The V call is TRBV2, the J call TRBJ2-3, with D perhaps being TRBD1 or TRBD2 (5 bases each). Trimming removed 4 bases from V and 4 bases from J, with 12 bases in between. The CDR3 loop spans 14 amino acids. CDR1 is SNHLY and CDR2 is FYNNEI in the germline V gene. In DNA, the CDR3 is TGTGCCAGCAGTGGGAGGTTGGGGGCAGATACGCAGTATTTT. Protein product: CASSGRLGADTQYF.

This clonotype was recorded a few times. This sequence joins TRBV6-5 and TRBJ2-7, with a possible D match to TRBD2 (5 bases). Germline V gene data show CDR1 as MNHEY and CDR2 as SVGAGI. V shed 0 bases and J shed 7 bases, with 7 bases lying between them. The CDR3 covers 12 residues. The CDR3: CASSYSRGEQYF. CDR3 in DNA: TGTGCCAGCAGTTACTCGAGAGGGGAGCAGTACTTC.

This sequence joins TRBV5-1 and TRBJ1-1, with 7 bases aligning to TRBD1. Trimming at V came to 0 bases and at J to 9 bases, leaving 8 bases not matched to a gene. CDR3 length equals 14 residues. Germline loops: CDR1 SGHRS, CDR2 YFSETQ. The CDR3 protein is CASSLEEGTAKAFF. DNA of the CDR3: TGCGCCAGCAGCTTGGAGGAGGGGACAGCCAAAGCTTTCTTT. The entire variable domain, with the rest obtained from reference TRBV5-1 and TRBJ1-1, is as follows: KAGVTQTPRYLIKTRGQQVTLSCSPISGHRSVSWYQQTPGQGLQFLFEYFSETQRNKGNFPGRFSGRQFSNSRSEMNVSTLELGDSALYLCASSLEEGTAKAFFGQGTRLTVV.

In this sample, this clonotype turned up many times. V is TRBV4-1 and J is TRBJ2-7; TRBD1 is a possible D gene (6 bases). Germline CDR1 is MGHRA and CDR2 is YSYEKL. V was trimmed by 0 bases and J by 5 bases, leaving 17 bases between them. The CDR3 runs 16 residues. The DNA for the CDR3 is TGCGCCAGCAGCCAAGAAGGGACACCCGCTCCGGACGAGCAGTACTTC. Translation: CASSQEGTPAPDEQYF.

The chain uses TRBV20-1 and TRBJ1-3; no definite D call. The V end lost 6 bases, the J end lost 3 bases, and 6 bases lay between the germline ends. Germline CDR1 reads DFQATT; CDR2 reads SNEGSKA (reference sequence). The CDR3 has 11 residues. In DNA, the CDR3 is TGCAGTGCCGATAATGGAAACACCATATATTTT. As protein: CSADNGNTIYF.

This clonotype has only a few counts. No conserved phenylalanine or tryptophan is present at the end of the CDR3, so a read error is the likely explanation. This chain uses TRBV20-1 with TRBJ1-2; 8 bases fit TRBD1. J was trimmed by 6 bases and V by 3 bases; bases with no gene match: 6. In germline, CDR1 is DFQATT, CDR2 SNEGSKA (reference sequence). This CDR3 is built from 13 residues. The chain's CDR3 is CSARVQTGDGYTV. CDR3 nucleotides: TGCAGTGCTAGGGTCCAGACAGGGGATGGCTACACCGTC.

This clonotype was recorded many times. The V gene is TRBV29-1, the J gene TRBJ2-1; 11 bases match TRBD2. Germline loops: CDR1 SQVTM, CDR2 ANQGSEA. CDR3 length equals 15 residues. V shed 1 base, J shed 7 bases, and the junction held 6 bases outside the gene matches. CDR3 sequence (DNA): TGCAGCGTTGAAGGGGCGTCTAGCGGGAGGAATGAGCAGTTCTTC. It encodes CSVEGASSGRNEQFF.

This chain connects TRBV12-3 or TRBV12-4 to TRBJ2-1; 9 nucleotides line up with TRBD2. V lost 4 bases to trimming and J lost 7 bases; unmatched junction nucleotides: 11. The CDR3 spans 16 residues. CDR3 region: CASSWGGTSSTNEQFF. DNA of the CDR3: TGTGCCAGCAGTTGGGGAGGGACTAGCAGTACGAATGAGCAGTTCTTC.

This sequence joins TRBV29-1 and TRBJ2-7, with 7 bases identical to TRBD2. The CDR3 length is 14 residues. With 1 base clipped from V and 2 bases from J, the junction kept 5 bases outside the gene matches. Germline CDR1 reads SQVTM; CDR2 reads ANQGSEA. CDR3 DNA: TGCAGCGTTGAAGGGCCTAGCGGCCCCTACGAGCAGTACTTC. Amino acids: CSVEGPSGPYEQYF.

The chain is built from TRBV7-9 and TRBJ2-7; D is unclear. This CDR3 spans 17 amino acids. Germline V gene data show CDR1 as SEHNR and CDR2 as FQNEAQ (reference sequence). The V and J ends lost 5 bases and 4 bases respectively, with 24 bases between them. Here the CDR3 reads CASSPGPSEQPPYEQYF. CDR3 coding DNA: TGTGCCAGCAGCCCAGGACCCAGCGAACAGCCCCCTTACGAGCAGTACTTC.

This clonotype was seen at least ten times. The chain employs TRBV2 and TRBJ2-5; D uncertain. Germline V gene lookup returns CDR1 SNHLY and CDR2 FYNNEI. The CDR3 covers 15 residues. V lost 4 bases, J lost 4 bases, and 16 bases lay in between. The CDR3 sequence: CASSAQGFGPETQYF. The CDR3 DNA is TGTGCCAGCAGTGCGCAAGGATTTGGGCCAGAGACCCAGTACTTC.

This clonotype appeared many times. V gene TRBV29-1 combines with J gene TRBJ1-2; TRBD1 aligns across 7 bases. The CDR3 runs 14 residues. Per the germline V gene, CDR1 is SQVTM and CDR2 is ANQGSEA. Trimming cost V 7 bases and J 3 bases; bases outside gene matches: 11. CDR3 nucleotides: TGCAGCGCTTCCCGGGACAGCTTATACTATGGCTACACCTTC. Translating gives CSASRDSLYYGYTF. The whole variable domain, remainder taken from reference TRBV29-1 and TRBJ1-2, is SAVISQKPSRDICQRGTSLTIQCQVDSQVTMMFWYRQQPGQSLTLIATANQGSEATYESGFVIDKFPISRPNLTFSTLTVSNMSPEDSSIYLCSASRDSLYYGYTFGSGTRLTVV.

A remark on this clonotype: Sequence at one end of the junction differs from germline and may be a read error. V usage is TRBV12-3 or TRBV12-4 and J usage is TRBJ1-2; tentatively, D is TRBD1 (6 bases). CDR3 length: 16 residues. The CDR3 DNA reads TGTGCCAGCAGAGACCCCAGGGGTTCCACTAACTATGCCTACACCTTC. Its translation: CASRDPRGSTNYAYTF.

The V and J genes are TRBV18 and TRBJ1-4; the D gene is possibly TRBD1 (6 bases). CDR1 KGHSH and CDR2 LQKENI come from the germline V gene. The CDR3 has 16 residues. V lost 4 bases and J lost 6, with 18 bases in between. CDR3 protein: CASSQTSPQGHEKLFF. The DNA for the CDR3 is TGTGCCAGCTCACAGACAAGCCCACAGGGTCATGAAAAACTGTTTTTT. The entire variable domain, with the rest obtained from reference TRBV18 and TRBJ1-4, is as follows: NAGVMQNPRHLVRRRGQEARLRCSPMKGHSHVYWYRQLPEEGLKFMVYLQKENIIDESGMPKERFSAEFPKEGPSILRIQQVVRGDSAAYFCASSQTSPQGHEKLFFGSGTQLSVL.

The rearrangement links TRBV7-2 to TRBJ2-5, with a tentative D call TRBD2 (6 bases). The V end lost 3 bases, the J end lost 2 bases, and 10 bases lay between the germline ends. The length of the CDR3 is 14 residues. Germline V CDR1 and CDR2: SGHTA, FQGNSA. Here the CDR3 DNA reads TGTGCCAGCAGCTTCAGTCTAGCGCAAGAGACCCAGTACTTC. This translates into CASSFSLAQETQYF.

Ten or more counts support this clonotype. The rearrangement joins TRBV29-1 to TRBJ2-7, with D possibly TRBD2 on 6 matching bases. The germline V gene encodes CDR1 SQVTM and CDR2 ANQGSEA. The CDR3 is made up of 13 amino acids. The V end was cut by 5 bases, the J end by 4 bases, with 15 bases between. Written as DNA, the CDR3 is TGCAGCGTTCAGGAGGGCTGGGGGTACGAGCAGTACTTC. Its translation: CSVQEGWGYEQYF.